Listed here are 12 T cell receptor beta chains from one sample, sequenced in a study of T-cell memory formation after mild COVID-19. TCRdb reanalysed the 5' RACE reads using MiXCR and keeps one entry per CDR3 protein. The sample lists roughly 350,000 distinct CDR3 sequences; 20% to 25% were seen once. The sequencing input was PBMCs or a T cell subset sorted from them (not recorded which). These receptors were obtained from an adult woman who had mild COVID-19 (a few samples of this study predate the infection). Cell type and time point are not known.

J is TRBJ2-3 and V is TRBV11-2; D may be TRBD1 (5 bases). The CDR3 has 13 amino acids. The germline V and J ends were trimmed by 1 base and 6 bases, with 8 bases remaining between them. The germline gives CDR1 SGHAT, CDR2 FQNNGV. This chain's CDR3 is CASSLGRDDTQYF. In DNA, the CDR3 is TGTGCCAGCAGCTTAGGCAGGGATGATACGCAGTATTTT.

The V call is TRBV14, the J call TRBJ2-4, with no clear D. The ends were cut back, 2 bases at V and 3 bases at J, with 14 bases in the middle. CDR3 length: 16 residues. Germline V CDR1 and CDR2: SGHDN, FVKESK. The chain's CDR3 is CASSQYGVVGKNIQYF. DNA of the CDR3: TGTGCCAGCAGCCAATATGGGGTTGTCGGCAAAAACATTCAGTACTTC.

CDR3 nucleotide sequence: TGTGCCAGCAGCCCCCGCCGCGGACTAGCGGGAGTTGTCGAGCAGTACTTC. It yields the protein CASSPRRGLAGVVEQYF. V gene TRBV7-9 combines with J gene TRBJ2-7; 13 bases fit TRBD2. The CDR3 covers 17 residues. Germline V gives CDR1 SEHNR, CDR2 FQNEAQ (reference sequence). Germline trimming cut 5 bases from V and 6 bases from J; bases unmatched to any gene: 13.

This clonotype was observed a handful of times. This sequence joins TRBV5-5 and TRBJ2-1, with TRBD2 matching over 9 bases. Germline CDR1 and CDR2: SGHKS and YYEKEE (reference sequence). V dropped 1 base and J dropped 1; count of bases not matched to a gene: 6. This CDR3 region has 17 residues. The CDR3 is CASSLSLAGISYNEQFF. In DNA form, the CDR3 reads TGTGCCAGCAGCTTGTCGCTAGCGGGGATTTCCTACAATGAGCAGTTCTTC.

This clonotype was counted a few times. The chain links TRBV7-8 to TRBJ1-1; D call uncertain. This CDR3 comprises 16 residues. Germline CDR1 reads SGHVS; CDR2 reads FQNEAQ. Trimming removed 2 bases from V and 0 bases from J, with 13 bases in between. CDR3 coding DNA: TGTGCCAGCAGCTTATTTGACGGGCACCTGAACACTGAAGCTTTCTTT. Protein product: CASSLFDGHLNTEAFF.

The sample holds a few counts of this clonotype. The V call is TRBV27, the J call TRBJ2-1; TRBD1 aligns across 10 bases. The length of the CDR3 is 14 residues. V shed 7 bases, J shed 9 bases, and the junction held 9 bases outside the gene matches. CDR1 and CDR2 (germline): MNHEY, SMNVEV (reference sequence). The CDR3 bases are TGTGCCAGCAAAAGGGGACAGGGGCAGGCTGAGCAGTTCTTC. Its translation: CASKRGQGQAEQFF.

The V call is TRBV6-2 or TRBV6-3, the J call TRBJ2-7; D gene uncertain. Per germline, CDR1 MNHEY and CDR2 SVGEGT. Trimming left V 7 bases short and J 3 bases short, with 16 bases between. This CDR3 comprises 14 residues. CDR3 bases: TGTGCCAGCAAATACGGACCCTTTAACTACGAGCAGTACTTC. This sequence encodes CASKYGPFNYEQYF.

This chain's CDR3 is CASSKEGLAGDAESTDTQYF. The CDR3 DNA reads TGTGCCAGCAGCAAAGAAGGACTAGCGGGAGACGCTGAAAGCACAGATACGCAGTATTTT. The J gene is TRBJ2-3, the V gene TRBV21-1; TRBD2, the table's D call, was not compared with the DNA. TRBV21-1 corresponds to a pseudogene. The CDR3 length is 20 residues.

This clonotype appeared a few times. V gene TRBV4-1 combines with J gene TRBJ2-7; D remains ambiguous. This CDR3 comprises 15 residues. Trimming removed 1 base from V and 3 bases from J, with 13 bases in between. CDR1 is MGHRA, CDR2 YSYEKL, per germline. As DNA, the CDR3 is TGCGCCAGCAGCCAAGCCCCCCAGTTGAACTACGAGCAGTACTTC. Protein: CASSQAPQLNYEQYF.

This clonotype has ten or more counts. This chain connects TRBV14 to TRBJ2-7; 7 bases line up with TRBD2. The trim removed 1 base at V and 2 bases at J, leaving 2 bases unmatched. The germline V gene has CDR1 SGHDN and CDR2 FVKESK. This CDR3 region has 14 residues. CDR3 amino acids: CASSQVAGAYEQYF. The CDR3 bases are TGTGCCAGCAGCCAAGTCGCGGGGGCCTACGAGCAGTACTTC. Full variable domain (remainder filled in from reference TRBV14 and TRBJ2-7): EAGVTQFPSHSVIEKGQTVTLRCDPISGHDNLYWYRRVMGKEIKFLLHFVKESKQDESGMPNNRFLAERTGGTYSTLKVQPAELEDSGVYFCASSQVAGAYEQYFGPGTRLTVT.

This clonotype was seen a handful of times. The CDR3 coding sequence is TGCGCCAGCAGCCACGGGGTTGCCAACACTGAAGCTTTCTTT. Residues: CASSHGVANTEAFF. V gene TRBV4-1 combines with J gene TRBJ1-1; D unclear. The germline gives CDR1 MGHRA, CDR2 YSYEKL. Trimming stripped 3 bases from V and 2 bases from J, with 10 bases between. This CDR3 is 14 amino acids long.

The chain uses TRBV18 and TRBJ1-1; TRBD1 is a possible D gene (6 bases). CDR3 size: 17 residues. Germline V gives CDR1 KGHSH, CDR2 LQKENI. V was pared by 4 bases and J by 1 base, with 19 bases between. CDR3 sequence (DNA): TGTGCCAGCTCACGGCAACCAAATGGACAGAAGAACACTGAAGCTTTCTTT. Residues: CASSRQPNGQKNTEAFF.